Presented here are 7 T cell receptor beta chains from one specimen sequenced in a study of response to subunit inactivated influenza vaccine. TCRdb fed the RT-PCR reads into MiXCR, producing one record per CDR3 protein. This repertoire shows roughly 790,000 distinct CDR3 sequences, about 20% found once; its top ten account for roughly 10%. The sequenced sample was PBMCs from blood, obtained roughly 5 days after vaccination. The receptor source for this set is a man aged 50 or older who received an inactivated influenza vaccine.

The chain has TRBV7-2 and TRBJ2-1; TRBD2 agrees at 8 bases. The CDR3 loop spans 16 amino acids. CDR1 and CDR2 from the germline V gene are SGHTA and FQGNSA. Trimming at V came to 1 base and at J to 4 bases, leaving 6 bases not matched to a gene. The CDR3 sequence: CASSLVVAGPYNEQFF. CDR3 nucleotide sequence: TGTGCCAGCAGCTTAGTGGTAGCGGGGCCATACAATGAGCAGTTCTTC.

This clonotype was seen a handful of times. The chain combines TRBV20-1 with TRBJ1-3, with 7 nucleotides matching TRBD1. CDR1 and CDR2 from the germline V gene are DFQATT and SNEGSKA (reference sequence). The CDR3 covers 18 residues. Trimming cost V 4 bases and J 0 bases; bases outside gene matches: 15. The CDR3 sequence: CSAKLLEGAPISGNTIYF. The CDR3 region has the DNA TGCAGTGCTAAGTTGTTGGAGGGGGCCCCTATCTCTGGAAACACCATATATTTT.

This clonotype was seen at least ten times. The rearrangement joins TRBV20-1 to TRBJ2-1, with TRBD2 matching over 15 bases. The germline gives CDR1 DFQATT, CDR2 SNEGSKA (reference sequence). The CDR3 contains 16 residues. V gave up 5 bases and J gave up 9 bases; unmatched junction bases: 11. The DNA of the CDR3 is TGCAGTGCTGATGGACTAGCGGGAGGGCCTAGTGGTGAGCAGTTCTTC. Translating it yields CSADGLAGGPSGEQFF.

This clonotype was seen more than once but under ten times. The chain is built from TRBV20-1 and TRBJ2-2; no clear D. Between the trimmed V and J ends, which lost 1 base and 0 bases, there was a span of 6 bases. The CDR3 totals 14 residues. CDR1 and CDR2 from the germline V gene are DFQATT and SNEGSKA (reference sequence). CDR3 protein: CSARVSPNTGELFF. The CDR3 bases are TGCAGTGCTAGAGTTAGTCCGAACACCGGGGAGCTGTTTTTT.

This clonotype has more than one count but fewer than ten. CDR3 sequence reads: CASSWIQNNEQFF. The CDR3 region has the DNA TGTGCCAGCAGCTGGATTCAGAACAATGAGCAGTTCTTC. The J gene is TRBJ2-1, the V gene TRBV7-2, with D hard to call. Per the germline V gene, CDR1 is SGHTA and CDR2 is FQGNSA. CDR3 size: 13 residues. V was shortened by 4 bases and J by 5 bases, with 9 bases between the two germline ends.

The chain's CDR3 is CASSAPRQPQHF. CDR3 coding DNA: TGTGCCAGCAGCGCGCCACGCCAGCCCCAGCATTTT. The rearrangement joins TRBV11-2 to TRBJ1-5; D not resolved. V shed 5 bases and J shed 7 bases, with 9 bases lying between them. This CDR3 comprises 12 residues. Germline V CDR1 and CDR2: SGHAT, FQNNGV.

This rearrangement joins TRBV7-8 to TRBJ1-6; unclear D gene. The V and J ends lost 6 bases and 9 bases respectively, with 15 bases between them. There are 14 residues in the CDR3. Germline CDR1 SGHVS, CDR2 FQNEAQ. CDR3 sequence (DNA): TGTGCCAGCAGTTCTGGTGGGTCCGGTTCACCCCTCCACTTT. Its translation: CASSSGGSGSPLHF.